Listed here are 24 T cell receptor beta chains from one sample, sequenced in a study of blood T cell repertoires in COVID-19. Assay used: immunoSEQ multiplex PCR; TCRdb lists only in-frame clones, some missing. This sample yields about 380,000 clones, of which approximately 81% are seen a single time; 3.5% to 4% belongs to the top ten. The sequencing sample was made of peripheral blood. These TCRs come from a woman aged 18 to 35 with acute or convalescent COVID-19.

The chain employs TRBV29-1 and TRBJ2-7; D remains ambiguous. The CDR3 has 12 residues. V was pared by 6 bases and J by 2 bases, with 11 bases between. Per the germline V gene, CDR1 is SQVTM and CDR2 is ANQGSEA. CDR3 sequence (DNA): TGCAGCGTAAAGACTGCAACCTACGAGCAGTACTTC. Residues: CSVKTATYEQYF.

The V call is TRBV5-1, the J call TRBJ2-3; D call uncertain. The V end lost 0 bases, the J end lost 1 base, and 6 bases lay between the germline ends. Germline loops: CDR1 SGHRS, CDR2 YFSETQ. This CDR3 comprises 14 residues. This CDR3 reads CASSLVQGTDTQYF. Here the CDR3 DNA reads TGCGCCAGCAGCTTGGTGCAGGGCACAGATACGCAGTATTTT.

The genes are TRBV18 and TRBJ1-1; no clear D. With 3 bases removed from V and 6 bases from J, the gap between germline ends came to 11 bases. This CDR3 is 13 amino acids long. Germline values: CDR1 KGHSH, CDR2 LQKENI. This chain's CDR3 is CASSPSGLAEAFF. CDR3 bases: TGTGCCAGCTCACCCAGCGGGCTCGCTGAAGCTTTCTTT.

The chain is built from TRBV2 and TRBJ2-5, with D perhaps TRBD2 (6 bases). CDR1 is SNHLY and CDR2 is FYNNEI in the germline V gene. The CDR3 consists of 13 residues. V lost 6 bases to trimming and J lost 5 bases, with 13 bases between them. CDR3 residues: CASSLGGWETQYF. CDR3 DNA: TGTGCCAGCAGCCTGGGGGGATGGGAGACCCAGTACTTC.

This clone was recorded only once. This rearrangement joins TRBV7-9 to TRBJ1-1; TRBD1 agrees at 7 bases. J was trimmed by 5 bases and V by 5 bases; bases with no gene match: 5. Germline lookup yields CDR1 SEHNR and CDR2 FQNEAQ (reference sequence). The CDR3 runs to 13 residues. The CDR3 DNA is TGTGCCAGCAGCACCCCGACAGGGACTGAAGCTTTCTTT. Translated: CASSTPTGTEAFF.

This clone has just one count. V usage is TRBV30 and J usage is TRBJ1-2; maybe TRBD1 (5 bases). The CDR3 covers 14 residues. CDR1 GTSNPN and CDR2 SVGIG come from the germline V gene (reference sequence). Trimming pared 0 bases from V and 2 bases from J, leaving 10 bases between. The CDR3 region has the DNA TGTGCCTGGAGTGTAGGCCCAGGGAACTATGGCTACACCTTC. Amino acid sequence: CAWSVGPGNYGYTF.

The chain joins TRBV27 to TRBJ2-7, with TRBD1 as a possible D gene (5 bases). There are 15 residues in the CDR3. Germline CDR1 reads MNHEY; CDR2 reads SMNVEV (reference sequence). Trimming took 3 bases from V and 3 from J, leaving 15 bases between them. The CDR3, as DNA: TGTGCCAGCAGTTTCCCCCGGGCAGGGATCTACGAGCAGTACTTC. Amino acid sequence: CASSFPRAGIYEQYF.

The CDR3 sequence: CASRRGLDYGYTF. In DNA, the CDR3 is TGTGCCAGCCGGCGGGGGTTGGACTATGGCTACACCTTC. The chain combines TRBV27 with TRBJ1-2, with D possibly being TRBD1 (5 bases). Germline CDR1 and CDR2: MNHEY and SMNVEV (reference sequence). The length of the CDR3 is 13 residues. The V and J ends lost 8 bases and 3 bases respectively, with 13 bases between them.

The chain has TRBV7-2 and TRBJ1-4, with D unresolved. Trimming pared 2 bases from V and 4 bases from J, leaving 11 bases between. Per the germline V gene, CDR1 is SGHTA and CDR2 is FQGNSA. This CDR3 comprises 15 residues. The CDR3 protein is CASSLFGGINEKLFF. CDR3 nucleotides: TGTGCCAGCAGCTTATTCGGAGGGATTAATGAAAAACTGTTTTTT.

This rearrangement joins TRBV19 to TRBJ1-2, with 8 bases lining up with TRBD1. J was trimmed by 4 bases and V by 5 bases; bases with no gene match: 9. There are 15 residues in the CDR3. The germline V gene has CDR1 LNHDA and CDR2 SQIVND (reference sequence). The CDR3 region has the DNA TGTGCCAGTAGTTTTTCCTACAGGGGGTCCTATGGCTACACCTTC. Protein product: CASSFSYRGSYGYTF. Combining the CDR3 with reference TRBV19 and TRBJ1-2 gives the whole variable domain DGGITQSPKYLFRKEGQNVTLSCEQNLNHDAMYWYRQDPGQGLRLIYYSQIVNDFQKGDIAEGYSVSREKKESFPLTVTSAQKNPTAFYLCASSFSYRGSYGYTFGSGTRLTVV.

The V call is TRBV19, the J call TRBJ2-3, with 10 bases aligning to TRBD2. The CDR3 extends over 16 amino acids. Germline-derived CDR1 and CDR2 are LNHDA and SQIVND (reference sequence). V was pared by 2 bases and J by 3 bases, with 5 bases of the junction left unmatched. CDR3 in amino acids: CASSIRRAGGTDTQYF. The DNA for the CDR3 is TGTGCCAGTAGTATAAGAAGAGCGGGAGGGACAGATACGCAGTATTTT.

This chain joins TRBV7-3 and TRBJ2-2; possible D gene TRBD2, 6 bases. The CDR3 sequence is 17 residues long. Trimming removed 0 bases from V and 6 bases from J, with 17 bases in between. Germline CDR1 SGHTA, CDR2 FQGTGA. The CDR3 nucleotides are TGTGCCAGCAGCTTAACCCGGGACTCCGGGGGTCCCGGGGAGCTGTTTTTT. Translated, it gives CASSLTRDSGGPGELFF.

The gene calls are TRBV2 and TRBJ1-1; TRBD1 is a possible D gene (6 bases). The V end was cut by 8 bases, the J end by 0 bases, with 10 bases between. This CDR3 comprises 13 residues. Per germline, CDR1 SNHLY and CDR2 FYNNEI. In nucleotides, the CDR3 is TGTGCCAGCTGGACAGCTCTGAACACTGAAGCTTTCTTT. Residues: CASWTALNTEAFF.

The rearrangement links TRBV7-9 to TRBJ2-3; 10 bases are shared with TRBD1. Germline V gene sequence: CDR1 SEHNR, CDR2 FQNEAQ (reference sequence). V lost 4 bases to trimming and J lost 3 bases; unmatched junction nucleotides: 7. The CDR3 covers 16 residues. CDR3 coding DNA: TGTGCCAGCAGCTCCGGACAGGGGGGGAGGACAGATACGCAGTATTTT. Its translation is CASSSGQGGRTDTQYF.

The rearrangement joins TRBV19 to TRBJ2-6; D gene uncertain. There are 16 residues in the CDR3. Germline CDR1 is LNHDA and CDR2 is SQIVND (reference sequence). The ends were cut back, 7 bases at V and 3 bases at J, with 16 bases in the middle. The CDR3 protein is CASTQRQTFGANVLTF. CDR3 DNA sequence: TGTGCCAGTACCCAGAGGCAGACTTTTGGGGCCAACGTCCTGACTTTC. Full variable domain (rest looked up from reference TRBV19 and TRBJ2-6): DGGITQSPKYLFRKEGQNVTLSCEQNLNHDAMYWYRQDPGQGLRLIYYSQIVNDFQKGDIAEGYSVSREKKESFPLTVTSAQKNPTAFYLCASTQRQTFGANVLTFGAGSRLTVL.

This chain joins TRBV29-1 and TRBJ1-1; a weak D match, TRBD1 (5 bases). V was clipped by 4 bases and J by 7 bases, with 13 bases between them. This CDR3 region has 12 residues. Per the germline V gene, CDR1 is SQVTM and CDR2 is ANQGSEA. CDR3 region: CSVVLQGIEAFF. In DNA, the CDR3 is TGCAGCGTTGTTCTCCAGGGAATTGAAGCTTTCTTT.

V usage is TRBV5-4 and J usage is TRBJ2-7, with TRBD2 identical over 8 bases. The junction had 10 bases not matched to a gene; V was cut back by 7 bases and J by 4 bases. Germline V CDR1 and CDR2: SGHNT, YYREEE (reference sequence). There are 14 residues in the CDR3. CDR3 in amino acids: CASREGVGSYEQYF. The DNA for the CDR3 is TGTGCCAGCCGGGAGGGAGTTGGTTCATACGAGCAGTACTTC.

V and J are TRBV7-6 and TRBJ2-7; D gene uncertain. Germline values: CDR1 SGHVS, CDR2 FNYEAQ. The CDR3 spans 14 residues. The V end was cut by 5 bases, the J end by 0 bases, with 11 bases between. The DNA of the CDR3 is TGTGCCAGCAGCCCCGCGTTTGACTCCTACGAGCAGTACTTC. Residues: CASSPAFDSYEQYF.

This chain connects TRBV29-1 to TRBJ1-1; D gene unclear. Trimming pared 2 bases from V and 1 base from J, leaving 8 bases between. CDR1 SQVTM and CDR2 ANQGSEA come from the germline V gene. The CDR3 contains 13 residues. The CDR3 loop reads CSVESSGNTEAFF. In DNA, the CDR3 is TGCAGCGTTGAATCCTCAGGGAACACTGAAGCTTTCTTT.

The chain joins TRBV5-1 to TRBJ2-5; D uncertain. The CDR3 runs 14 residues. V gave up 1 base and J gave up 5 bases, with 12 bases separating them. CDR1 is SGHRS and CDR2 is YFSETQ in the germline V gene. CDR3 nucleotide sequence: TGCGCCAGCAGCTTGTCACAGCTTGGGGAGACCCAGTACTTC. Residues: CASSLSQLGETQYF.

The V gene is TRBV10-1, the J gene TRBJ1-1, with D tentatively TRBD1 (6 bases). Looked up from germline, CDR1 is WNHNN and CDR2 is SYGVQD (reference sequence). V dropped 3 bases and J dropped 4 bases, with 12 bases sitting between them. The CDR3 runs 14 residues. The CDR3 spells CASSDQGPGTEAFF. The CDR3 nucleotides are TGCGCCAGCAGTGACCAGGGGCCGGGCACTGAAGCTTTCTTT.

This rearrangement joins TRBV28 to TRBJ2-7, with a weak D call TRBD2 (5 bases). Trimming cost V 3 bases and J 4 bases, with 13 bases left between them. Germline CDR1 and CDR2: MDHEN and SYDVKM. This CDR3 region has 14 residues. The CDR3 loop reads CASSFQRSLYEQYF. DNA of the CDR3: TGTGCCAGCAGTTTCCAGCGGAGCCTTTACGAGCAGTACTTC.

J is TRBJ2-7 and V is TRBV28, with D tentatively TRBD1 (5 bases). V lost 5 bases to trimming and J lost 1 base, with 12 bases between them. CDR3 length: 14 amino acids. Germline V gives CDR1 MDHEN, CDR2 SYDVKM. CDR3 protein: CASSQHQGSYEQYF. DNA for the CDR3: TGTGCCAGCAGTCAGCACCAGGGATCCTACGAGCAGTACTTC.

The chain is built from TRBV19 and TRBJ2-1, with D possibly matching TRBD2 (7 bases). The CDR3 has 15 residues. The V end was cut by 3 bases, the J end by 6 bases, with 15 bases between. CDR1 is LNHDA, CDR2 SQIVND, per germline (reference sequence). The CDR3 reads CASSMWGGGGNEQFF. In DNA, the CDR3 is TGTGCCAGTAGTATGTGGGGGGGCGGTGGCAATGAGCAGTTCTTC. The whole variable domain, remainder taken from reference TRBV19 and TRBJ2-1, is DGGITQSPKYLFRKEGQNVTLSCEQNLNHDAMYWYRQDPGQGLRLIYYSQIVNDFQKGDIAEGYSVSREKKESFPLTVTSAQKNPTAFYLCASSMWGGGGNEQFFGPGTRLTVL.